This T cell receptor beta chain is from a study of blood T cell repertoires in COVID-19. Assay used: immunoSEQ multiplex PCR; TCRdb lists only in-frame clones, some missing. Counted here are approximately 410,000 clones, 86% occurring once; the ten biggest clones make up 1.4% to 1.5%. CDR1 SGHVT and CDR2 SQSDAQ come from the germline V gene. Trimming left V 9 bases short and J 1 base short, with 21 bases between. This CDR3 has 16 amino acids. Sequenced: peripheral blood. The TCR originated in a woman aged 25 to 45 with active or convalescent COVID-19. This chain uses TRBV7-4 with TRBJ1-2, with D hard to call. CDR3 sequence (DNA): TGTGCCAGTCGCCTAAAGAGAGGCGGGGATAACTATGGCTACACCTTC. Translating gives CASRLKRGGDNYGYTF. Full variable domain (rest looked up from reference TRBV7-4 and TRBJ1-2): GAGVSQSPRYKVAKRGRDVALRCDSISGHVTLYWYRQTLGQGSEVLTYSQSDAQRDKSGRPSGRFSAERPERSVSTLKIQRTEQGDSAVYLCASRLKRGGDNYGYTFGSGTRLTVV.